The entry below gives a single T cell receptor beta chain sequence along with its context. Its antigen has not been determined. The data originate from a study of cytomegalovirus exposure and HLA in healthy donors (dated by TCRdb to about 2017). Turning to the overall study: An earlier analysis of several hundred of the donors reported 276 Gb of sequence data and more than 90 million unique TCR beta sequences from roughly 180 million T cells. Rather than using new phenotypic data, the later analysis identified candidate immune exposures from TCR beta sequences and from how often those sequences occurred across donors. A later analysis re-examined previously published TCR beta repertoires from roughly 650 donors and added high-resolution HLA genotyping to investigate patterns of TCR occurrence. Class I and class II HLA loci were covered by the typing at four-digit resolution. A later genetic analysis took genome-wide SNP genotypes for about 55% of the 666 donors and used that subset as a discovery cohort. Using immunosequencing, the study profiled T cell repertoires from roughly 650 subjects and related those repertoires to cytomegalovirus serostatus. The number of typed donors differed by locus: about 620-640 for A, B, C, DRB1 and DQB1; roughly 510 for DQA1; fewer than 610 for DPA1; and roughly 450 for DPB1. High-throughput TCR immunosequencing, statistical association of individual TCRs with disease status, and machine learning were combined to predict cytomegalovirus infection status. Of the roughly 400 genotyped donors, 80% to 90% were placed in the genetic ancestry cluster associated with self-reported Caucasian donors. Every repertoire in the discovery cohort had been generated on one and the same sequencing platform. Four or five DR-DQ haplotypes were handled as single units for association and clustering because linkage in the cohort was strong. Approximately 310 gigabases of sequencing data and approximately 85 million unique TCR sequences were included in an early release covering around 600 HLA-typed donors. Besides the first cohort of about 730 subjects, a separate validation cohort made up of over 95 different subjects was used. Across about 370 genotyped donors of the cohort, an average of roughly 200,000 unique TCR beta nucleotide sequences per donor were sequenced, and approximately 19% of those sequences were non-productive. In an earlier analysis of 500 to 650 of the donors, high-throughput TCR beta sequencing was used to judge whether each TCR beta V gene segment behaved as functional or pseudogenic. Alongside the repertoire data, information on donor age, sex, ethnicity and CMV serostatus was compiled. The aim of the study was to test whether cataloging public T cell receptors could identify signatures of past pathogen exposure.

In total, just over 650 healthy bone marrow donors made up the cohort. All cohort members were sampled while nominally healthy, although unrecorded immune exposures were likely present. The donor tested CMV seropositive, placing the donor among the 290 or so seropositive members of the cohort. Each donor provided a peripheral blood sample, and peripheral blood mononuclear cells were used for TCR beta sequencing. Genomic DNA was extracted from the blood cell samples with the Qiagen DNeasy Blood Extraction Kit. Library method: the immunoSEQ multiplex PCR assay. The multiplex PCR relied on a mix of 60 forward primers for TCR Vbeta segments and 13 reverse primers for TCR Jbeta segments. A multiplex PCR assay on genomic DNA amplified the CDR3 region of rearranged TCR beta genes. The Illumina HiSeq System was used to sequence the amplified TCR beta libraries as 87-base-pair reads. The study's processing was this. Across the 700 or so repertoires, a later analysis counted approximately 75 million unique TCR beta chains, 9 million to 14 million of which were shared by at least two donors. To remove PCR and sequencing errors, raw reads were error-corrected and collapsed into unique sequences using a nearest-neighbor algorithm that merged closely related sequences. To assign V, D and J gene segments, CDR3 sequences were aligned to IMGT reference sequences. Each retained sequence needed at least a six-nucleotide match to both a V gene segment and a J gene segment. Rearrangements were classified as productive when the CDR3 lacked stop codons and remained in frame with V and J, and all other rearrangements were classified as non-productive. Following IMGT convention, CDR3 was defined as the stretch from the second conserved V-encoded cysteine up to the conserved J-encoded phenylalanine. In an earlier analysis of around 600 of the donors, sequences lacking an unambiguous match to a single V gene segment were excluded. An earlier analysis of a few hundred of the donors classified V segments as functional when productive rearrangements were above 56.7% and as segregating when the standard deviation between donors was above 5%. A statistical classification framework was built for diagnosing cytomegalovirus status from the catalog of TCR beta chain sequences. V and J gene assignment, in a later analysis, came from comparing TCR nucleotide sequences with IMGT/GENE-DB human TR gene sequences. In a later analysis, CDR3 sequences and most-parsimonious VDJ recombination scenarios were assigned using the TCRdist pipeline. In a later analysis, each TCR beta chain was defined by its CDR3 amino acid sequence together with its V-gene family, and reads without a unique V-gene family were excluded. A later analysis removed nearly 600 highly shared, low-generation-probability nucleotide sequences to deal with suspected cross-contamination and a sequencing artifact. In a later analysis, a clonal expansion index for each public chain was calculated from normalized within-repertoire ranks of inferred template counts. In a later analysis, generation probabilities were computed using a VDJ recombination model fitted to out-of-frame rearrangements, and the results were checked against IGoR. A later analysis scored TCR-TCR, TCR-HLA and TCR-CMV co-occurrence with hypergeometric tests, applying a repertoire-size bias correction to TCR pairs. In a later analysis, false discovery rates were estimated by permuting HLA or CMV assignments 20 times. In a later analysis, co-occurring TCRs were grouped using DBSCAN, with TCRdist sequence similarity added in when clustering inside HLA-allele-positive subsets. For co-occurrence clustering, repertoires with fewer than 30,000 or more than 120,000 public chains were excluded, along with about five repertoires with anomalous nucleotide sharing. Imported from immuneACCESS, the table was reduced by TCRdb to in-frame sequences with V and J called. These copies leave out some clones; in studies compared against another copy, an unresolved V gene accounts for under half, and the cause of the remainder is not known. The DNA was the basis for D and trimming; V, J and clone size are from that table. Per the sample table, the count is 40,000 or so clones. Around 3.2% of the sample belongs to the ten largest clones.

V gives up 5 bases and J gives up 1 base, and the segment between their germline ends measures 9 bases. There are 14 amino acids in the CDR3, from cysteine to phenylalanine inclusive. The read is trimmed to its CDR3 DNA, 42 bases read in frame from base 1. The germline V gene encodes CDR1 MNHEY and CDR2 SMNVEV (reference sequence). Study-wide conclusions, independent of this receptor: Because some donors lacked HLA typing at each locus, the association tests relied only on the typed subset. Broadly in line with IMGT annotations, most TCR beta V segments showed up in productive rearrangements about 87% or about 30% of the time in an earlier analysis of some 590 of the donors. Three of the identified cytomegalovirus-associated TCR beta chains were confirmed in vitro to be specific for cytomegalovirus antigens. A total of roughly 160 TCR beta chains were listed by the study as associated with cytomegalovirus. A later analysis associated about 17,000 TCR beta sequences with specific HLA alleles at a false discovery rate of 0.05. Because counts were too low, some 16 rarely observed V segments, including chromosome 9 orphons, were excluded from the earlier analysis of several hundred of the donors. A later analysis found that most CMV-associated TCR beta chains appeared HLA-restricted, with HLA associations seemingly driven largely by CMV exposure. The classifier was reported to diagnose cytomegalovirus status with high specificity and sensitivity in both the original cohort and the validation cohort. While some public TCRs were present in many individuals, most TCR sequences turned up only very rarely across donors. In a later analysis, HLA-associated TCR beta chains showed more clonal expansion and lower generation probabilities than non-associated chains that were equally common. Correlated functional status among segregating V segments might reflect linkage disequilibrium, but an unknown experimental factor could not be ruled out. Only TCR beta chains were sequenced in this cohort, and the absence of alpha or paired-chain data limited detectable features. Several of the top co-occurrence clusters appeared to be linked to parvovirus B19, influenza, CMV and Epstein-Barr virus, according to a later analysis. CMV serostatus was the only immune exposure information available for the cohort. In a later analysis, TCR association rates were found to vary across HLA loci, with the most associated TCRs seen for DRB1 alleles and the fewest for HLA-C alleles. In a later genetic analysis, fewer N-insertions in productive TCRs were reported among donors in an Asian-associated ancestry cluster than the 666-donor mean. A further reported finding was that TCR beta sequences accurately predicted the HLA-A and HLA-B alleles for most subjects in the first cohort. Presence/absence analyses assumed roughly uniform sequencing depth across donors, an assumption that may not hold. When HLA alleles, especially DR and DQ, strongly co-occurred, attributing TCR associations to individual alleles was difficult. The sequencing pipeline was judged likely to have produced a cluster of highly shared sequence variants as a technical artifact. An association between a missense DCLRE1C variant and V-gene and J-gene trimming of TCR beta chains was found in a later genetic analysis and replicated in an independent cohort. The 87-base-pair reads could not distinguish some IMGT-functional V segments, including TRBV6-2 and TRBV6-3, so those segments were excluded. It was suggested by the authors that the approach could potentially be generalized to other disease states and immunological phenotypes.

The TCR originated in a woman aged 30 to 39 in good health and CMV-seropositive. Sequenced sample: PBMCs. This chain joins TRBV27 to TRBJ1-5; tentative D gene TRBD1, with 6 bases matching. The nucleotides are TGTGCCAGCAGTGCGGGGGCAAGCAATCAGCCCCAGCATTTT. Its protein reads: CASSAGASNQPQHF.